Given below is one T cell receptor (beta chain) in context. Authors' analysis steps: Reference gene primer amplification gave estimated nucleated cell counts. Only in-frame clones appear in the TCRdb table, and some are missing; sequencing was by immunoSEQ multiplex PCR. The V and J calls and clone size come from that table; D and trimming were worked out from the DNA. The sample lists about 160,000 clones; over 70% were seen once. The data derive from a study of blood T cell repertoires in COVID-19. Germline V gene data show CDR1 as SGHTA and CDR2 as FQGNSA. V gave up 6 bases and J gave up 0 bases; unmatched junction bases: 4. There are 15 residues in the CDR3. Recovery meant two consecutive negative NP/OP PCR tests, professional clearance, or resolved symptoms.

Sequenced sample: PBMCs or T cells enriched from blood (not recorded which). V gene TRBV7-2 combines with J gene TRBJ2-3, with TRBD2 matching 9 bases. The TCR originated in a woman aged 60-75 years who had recovered from COVID-19. The CDR3 DNA follows: TGTGCCAGCAGTCCTAGCGGGGCTAGCACAGATACGCAGTATTTT. Protein product: CASSPSGASTDTQYF.